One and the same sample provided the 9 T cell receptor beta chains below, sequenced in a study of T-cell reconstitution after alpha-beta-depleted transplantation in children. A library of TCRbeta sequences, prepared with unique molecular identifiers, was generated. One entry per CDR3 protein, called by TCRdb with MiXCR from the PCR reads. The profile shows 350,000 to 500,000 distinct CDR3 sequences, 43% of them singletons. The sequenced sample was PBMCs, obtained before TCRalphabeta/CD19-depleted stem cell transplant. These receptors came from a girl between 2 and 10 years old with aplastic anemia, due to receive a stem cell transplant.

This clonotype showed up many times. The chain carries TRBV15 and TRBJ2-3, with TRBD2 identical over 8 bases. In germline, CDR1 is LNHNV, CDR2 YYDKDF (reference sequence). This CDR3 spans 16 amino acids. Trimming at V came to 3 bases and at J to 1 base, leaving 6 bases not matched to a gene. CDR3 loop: CATSSLTSGRTDTQYF. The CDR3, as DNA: TGTGCCACCAGCAGCTTAACTAGCGGTCGCACAGATACGCAGTATTTT.

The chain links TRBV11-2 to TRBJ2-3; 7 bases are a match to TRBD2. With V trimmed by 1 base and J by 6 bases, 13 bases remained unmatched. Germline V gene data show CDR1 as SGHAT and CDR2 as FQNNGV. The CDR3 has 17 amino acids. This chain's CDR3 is CASSLVLVLAVRDTQYF. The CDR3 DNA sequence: TGTGCCAGCAGCTTAGTTCTTGTCCTAGCGGTTAGGGATACGCAGTATTTT.

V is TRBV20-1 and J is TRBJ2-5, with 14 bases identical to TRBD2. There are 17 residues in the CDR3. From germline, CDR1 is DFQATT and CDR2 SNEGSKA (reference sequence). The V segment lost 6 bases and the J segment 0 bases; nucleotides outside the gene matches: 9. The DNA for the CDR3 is TGCAGTGCGAACAGGGGACTAGCGGGAGAGTACCAAGAGACCCAGTACTTC. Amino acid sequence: CSANRGLAGEYQETQYF.

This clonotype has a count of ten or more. The CDR3 bases are TGCGCCAGCAGCGCCGGACTAGCCCAAGAGACCCAGTACTTC. Amino acid sequence: CASSAGLAQETQYF. This chain links TRBV5-1 with TRBJ2-5; 8 bases are shared with TRBD2. Germline trimming cut 4 bases from V and 1 base from J; bases unmatched to any gene: 3. The CDR3 totals 14 residues. Germline CDR1 is SGHRS and CDR2 is YFSETQ. Full variable domain (outside the CDR3, taken from reference TRBV5-1 and TRBJ2-5): KAGVTQTPRYLIKTRGQQVTLSCSPISGHRSVSWYQQTPGQGLQFLFEYFSETQRNKGNFPGRFSGRQFSNSRSEMNVSTLELGDSALYLCASSAGLAQETQYFGPGTRLLVL.

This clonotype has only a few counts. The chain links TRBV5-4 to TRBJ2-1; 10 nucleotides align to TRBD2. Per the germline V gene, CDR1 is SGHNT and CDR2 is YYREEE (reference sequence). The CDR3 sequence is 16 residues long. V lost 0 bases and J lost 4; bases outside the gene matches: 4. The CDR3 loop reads CASSLELAGGYNEQFF. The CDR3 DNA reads TGTGCCAGCAGCTTGGAGTTAGCGGGGGGATACAATGAGCAGTTCTTC.

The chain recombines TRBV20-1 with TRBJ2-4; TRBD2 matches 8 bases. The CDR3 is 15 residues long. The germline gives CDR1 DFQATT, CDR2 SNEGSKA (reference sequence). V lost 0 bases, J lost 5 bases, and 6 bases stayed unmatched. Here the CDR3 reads CSARDRRRGENIQYF. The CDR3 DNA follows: TGCAGTGCTAGAGATCGACGGCGGGGGGAAAACATTCAGTACTTC.

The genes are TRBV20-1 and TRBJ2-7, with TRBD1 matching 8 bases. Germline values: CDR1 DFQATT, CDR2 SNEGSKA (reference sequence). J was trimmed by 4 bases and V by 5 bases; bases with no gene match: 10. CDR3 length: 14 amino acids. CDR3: CSAYTDRGLYEQYF. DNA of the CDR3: TGCAGTGCTTATACCGACAGGGGTCTATACGAGCAGTACTTC.

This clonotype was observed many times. CDR3 in amino acids: CASSVASGRADEQFF. The CDR3 DNA reads TGTGCCAGCAGCGTCGCTAGCGGGAGGGCGGATGAGCAGTTCTTC. This chain joins TRBV7-8 and TRBJ2-1; 12 bases are shared with TRBD2. This CDR3 comprises 15 residues. V dropped 5 bases and J dropped 8; count of bases not matched to a gene: 7. Looked up from germline, CDR1 is SGHVS and CDR2 is FQNEAQ.

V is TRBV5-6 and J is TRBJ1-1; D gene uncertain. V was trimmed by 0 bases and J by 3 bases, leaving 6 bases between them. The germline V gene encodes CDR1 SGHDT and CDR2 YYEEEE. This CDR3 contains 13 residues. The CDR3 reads CASSLGRDTEAFF. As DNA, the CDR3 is TGTGCCAGCAGCTTGGGAAGGGACACTGAAGCTTTCTTT.